The rows below give T cell receptor beta chains drawn from one sample of a study of spatial heterogeneity in lung cancer. TCRdb processed the 5' RACE reads anew with MiXCR; each CDR3 protein has one entry. The repertoire consists of about 36,000 distinct CDR3 sequences, with 5.2% occurring once and the leading ten covering around 26%. The input for sequencing was PBMCs, taken at surgery. These receptor sequences come from a female donor with early-stage non-small cell lung cancer. The CDR3 runs from the conserved cysteine through the conserved F or W.

J gene: TRBJ2-1; V gene: TRBV15; CDR3 protein: CATSRDEGEQFF
J gene: TRBJ2-3; V gene: TRBV29-1; CDR3 protein: CSVVGLAGGGTDTQYF
J gene: TRBJ2-7; V gene: TRBV4-2; CDR3 protein: CASSQPPRGEQYF
J gene: TRBJ2-3; V gene: TRBV20-1; CDR3 protein: CSARPLAGGRSSFTDTQYF
J gene: TRBJ1-1; V gene: TRBV6-5; CDR3 protein: CASSYLWNTEAFF
J gene: TRBJ2-3; V gene: TRBV5-1; CDR3 protein: CASSSWGGTDTQYF
J gene: TRBJ2-1; V gene: TRBV15; CDR3 protein: CATSRDEENEQFF
J gene: TRBJ1-4; V gene: TRBV7-2; CDR3 protein: CASSLVWGEKLFF
J gene: TRBJ1-2; V gene: TRBV20-1; CDR3 protein: CSAIPESNYGYTF
J gene: TRBJ2-3; V gene: TRBV20-1; CDR3 protein: CSALAGVTDTQYF
J gene: TRBJ1-1; V gene: TRBV5-1; CDR3 protein: CASSTTPNTEAFF
J gene: TRBJ2-3; V gene: TRBV6-6; CDR3 protein: CASSYAQGLARDTQYF
J gene: TRBJ2-3; V gene: TRBV4-1; CDR3 protein: CASSQGPSKADTQYF
J gene: TRBJ2-5; V gene: TRBV7-7; CDR3 protein: CASSYRGHQETQYF
J gene: TRBJ2-5; V gene: TRBV7-2; CDR3 protein: CASSMIAGVETQYF
J gene: TRBJ2-5; V gene: TRBV20-1; CDR3 protein: CSARVRGRETQYF
J gene: TRBJ2-1; V gene: TRBV5-5; CDR3 protein: CASSPDYYNEQFF
J gene: TRBJ1-2; V gene: TRBV3-1; CDR3 protein: CASSQRQDYGYTF
J gene: TRBJ1-2; V gene: TRBV7-8; CDR3 protein: CASSLAEPYGYTF
J gene: TRBJ2-6; V gene: TRBV6-6; CDR3 protein: CASSPTSGGFSGANVLTF
J gene: TRBJ2-2; V gene: TRBV20-1; CDR3 protein: CSADGNTGELFF
J gene: TRBJ2-7; V gene: TRBV6-2/TRBV6-3; CDR3 protein: CASATMEVTYEQYF
J gene: TRBJ1-1; V gene: TRBV6-5; CDR3 protein: CASSYSVLWGREAFF
J gene: TRBJ2-1; V gene: TRBV5-1; CDR3 protein: CASSLEGIYNEQFF
J gene: TRBJ1-6; V gene: TRBV2; CDR3 protein: CASSVDRVTYNSPLHF
J gene: TRBJ2-5; V gene: TRBV5-1; CDR3 protein: CASSLWQGETQYF
J gene: TRBJ2-5; V gene: TRBV19; CDR3 protein: CATRYDQETQYF
J gene: TRBJ2-3; V gene: TRBV7-2; CDR3 protein: CASSLEPQHTQYF
J gene: TRBJ1-1; V gene: TRBV29-1; CDR3 protein: CSVEDHQGAAFF
J gene: TRBJ2-5; V gene: TRBV20-1; CDR3 protein: CSADRGRLDETQYF
J gene: TRBJ2-3; V gene: TRBV5-4; CDR3 protein: CASSPLLLAGGGDTQYF
J gene: TRBJ2-5; V gene: TRBV12-3/TRBV12-4; CDR3 protein: CASSHGLASETQYF
J gene: TRBJ1-1; V gene: TRBV20-1; CDR3 protein: CSARVGQGARNTEAFF
J gene: TRBJ2-1; V gene: TRBV7-9; CDR3 protein: CASSLSLAGVMNEQFF
J gene: TRBJ1-1; V gene: TRBV5-4; CDR3 protein: CASSLESGYTEAFF
J gene: TRBJ2-3; V gene: TRBV2; CDR3 protein: CASRALAGWTDTQYF
J gene: TRBJ2-1; V gene: TRBV2; CDR3 protein: CASSEPLGGEEQFF
J gene: TRBJ2-6; V gene: TRBV7-2; CDR3 protein: CASSPSPGQGANVLTF
J gene: TRBJ2-7; V gene: TRBV2; CDR3 protein: CASSEGRYEQYF
J gene: TRBJ2-1; V gene: TRBV6-2/TRBV6-3; CDR3 protein: CASSHHLGNEQFF
J gene: TRBJ1-1; V gene: TRBV6-2/TRBV6-3; CDR3 protein: CASSYSRQFYTEAFF
J gene: TRBJ2-7; V gene: TRBV7-2; CDR3 protein: CASSLMGVESYEQYF
J gene: TRBJ2-7; V gene: TRBV5-1; CDR3 protein: CASSLGTAASYEQYF